The clone carrying this TCR beta chain was detected many times. Its antigen is unknown. The sample comes from a study of T cells in Graves' hyperthyroidism and ophthalmopathy. The TCR beta CDR3 regions underwent amplification using RNA transcripts as the source. Primed by the HTBI set, a first-round RT-PCR was run on the TCR CDR3. Each CDR3 protein gets one entry after TCRdb re-called the multiplex PCR reads with MiXCR. The sample lists 400,000 to 450,000 distinct CDR3 sequences, roughly 14% seen once, with less than 15% in the top ten. Regarding the study as a whole: The blood repertoire included most of the expanded thyroid clonotypes above 0.001.

J lost 2 bases, V lost 7 bases, and 8 bases had no gene match. Germline values: CDR1 PRHDT, CDR2 FYEKMQ (reference sequence). The CDR3 loop spans 14 amino acids. This TCR came from a man in his late teens or twenties with Graves' ophthalmopathy. This chain links TRBV13 with TRBJ2-7; 7 bases line up with TRBD2. The sample taken for sequencing was blood. CDR3 nucleotide sequence: TGTGCCAGCACCACTGGCCTAGCGGCCTACGAGCAGTACTTC. Its protein product is CASTTGLAAYEQYF.